A single sample gave rise to the 25 T cell receptor beta chains below, sequenced in a study of blood T cell repertoires in COVID-19. Clones were read by immunoSEQ multiplex PCR, and TCRdb kept only the in-frame ones, dropping some. The sample has roughly 120,000 clones, roughly four fifths seen once; the top ten hold less than 15%. What was sequenced was peripheral blood. Receptors originate from a woman aged 60-75 years with acute or convalescent COVID-19.

The DNA for the CDR3 is TGTGCCAGCAGAACAGGGCATTCTGGAAACACCATATATTTT. Residues: CASRTGHSGNTIYF. This chain joins TRBV2 and TRBJ1-3; D perhaps matches TRBD1 (6 bases). Trimming left V 6 bases short and J 1 base short, with 10 bases between. The germline CDR1 and CDR2 sequences are SNHLY and FYNNEI. This CDR3 contains 14 residues.

The J gene is TRBJ1-2, the V gene TRBV3-1 (or the pseudogene TRBV3-2), with TRBD1 matching 8 bases. Trimming removed 4 bases from V and 1 base from J; junction bases left unmatched: 14. Germline loops: CDR1 LGHDT, CDR2 YNNKEL (reference sequence). The CDR3 is 18 amino acids. DNA for the CDR3: TGTGCCAGCAGCCCAGCCCCGGGACAGGACAAGAATAACTATGGCTACACCTTC. Translation: CASSPAPGQDKNNYGYTF.

This clone was detected once. V and J are TRBV6-1 and TRBJ1-6; the D is unclear. The CDR3 covers 17 residues. Germline V gene sequence: CDR1 MNHNS, CDR2 SASEGT. V gave up 0 bases and J gave up 7 bases, with 16 bases separating them. The CDR3 here is CASSEAPSGFGNSPLHF. The DNA for the CDR3 is TGTGCCAGCAGTGAAGCCCCCTCGGGGTTCGGGAATTCACCCCTCCACTTT.

This clone was seen a handful of times. The chain recombines TRBV19 with TRBJ2-1, with D possibly TRBD1 on 5 matching bases. The germline V gene encodes CDR1 LNHDA and CDR2 SQIVND (reference sequence). There are 12 residues in the CDR3. The germline V and J ends were trimmed by 10 bases and 10 bases, with 17 bases remaining between them. In DNA form, the CDR3 reads TGTGCCACCCAAGAAGGGGCCCTAGAGCAGTTCTTC. Residues: CATQEGALEQFF.

The chain recombines TRBV24-1 with TRBJ2-1, with a weak D call TRBD1 (6 bases). The CDR3 totals 15 residues. Per germline, CDR1 KGHDR and CDR2 SFDVKD. Trimming took 3 bases from V and 8 from J, leaving 16 bases between them. The CDR3 loop reads CATSDIGRGSDEQFF. The CDR3 DNA sequence: TGTGCCACCAGTGATATAGGTAGGGGGTCCGATGAGCAGTTCTTC.

The chain has TRBV18 and TRBJ1-2, with no clear D. The CDR3 totals 16 residues. Trimming stripped 2 bases from V and 1 base from J, with 14 bases between. CDR1 KGHSH and CDR2 LQKENI come from the germline V gene. CDR3 sequence: CASSPSSGNFNYGYTF. CDR3 coding DNA: TGTGCCAGCTCACCAAGTTCCGGGAATTTTAACTATGGCTACACCTTC.

This clone was counted a single time. The chain links TRBV3-1 (or the pseudogene TRBV3-2) to TRBJ1-3; 8 bases are shared with TRBD1. V shed 2 bases, J shed 3 bases, and the junction held 6 bases outside the gene matches. The CDR3 covers 16 residues. The germline CDR1 and CDR2 sequences are LGHDT and YNNKEL (reference sequence). CDR3 region: CASSQPGQGDGNTIYF. In DNA, the CDR3 is TGTGCCAGCAGCCAACCTGGACAGGGTGATGGAAACACCATATATTTT.

The chain is built from TRBV24-1 and TRBJ2-5; D gene unclear. From germline, CDR1 is KGHDR and CDR2 SFDVKD. This CDR3 has 12 amino acids. V was cut by 3 bases and J by 5 bases, with 6 bases left in between. CDR3 sequence (DNA): TGTGCCACCAGTGATCTGAGGGAGACCCAGTACTTC. Its protein product is CATSDLRETQYF.

Written as DNA, the CDR3 is TGTGCCAGCAGTGAAGCATTGCGACAGATCTATGGCTACACCTTC. This sequence encodes CASSEALRQIYGYTF. The chain carries TRBV2 and TRBJ1-2, with a tentative D call TRBD1 (5 bases). Trimming pared 0 bases from V and 4 bases from J, leaving 12 bases between. This CDR3 has 15 amino acids. Germline V gene sequence: CDR1 SNHLY, CDR2 FYNNEI.

This rearrangement joins TRBV5-8 to TRBJ1-3; D ambiguous. The CDR3 runs to 14 residues. Germline CDR1 SGHTS, CDR2 YDEGEE. The V end was cut by 5 bases, the J end by 0 bases, with 9 bases between. The CDR3 loop is CASSFMRSGNTIYF. The CDR3 region has the DNA TGTGCCAGCAGTTTCATGCGCTCTGGAAACACCATATATTTT.

This chain joins TRBV11-2 and TRBJ2-5; tentatively, D is TRBD1 (6 bases). V was clipped by 6 bases and J by 3 bases, with 14 bases between them. CDR3 length: 14 amino acids. Germline CDR1 reads SGHAT; CDR2 reads FQNNGV. CDR3 residues: CASRPYRAEETQYF. As DNA, the CDR3 is TGTGCCAGCAGACCTTACAGGGCTGAAGAGACCCAGTACTTC.

Here the CDR3 DNA reads TGTGCCAGCAGCGACAATAGTGTCGGCAGGATGTACGTC. This sequence encodes CASSDNSVGRMYV. This sequence joins TRBV6-6 and TRBJ2-7; D gene uncertain. The CDR3 has 13 amino acids. V lost 6 bases to trimming and J lost 12 bases, with 21 bases between them. Germline V gene sequence: CDR1 MNHNY, CDR2 SVGAGI (reference sequence).

The chain carries TRBV4-1 and TRBJ1-5; 9 bases are shared with TRBD1. Germline CDR1 is MGHRA and CDR2 is YSYEKL. This CDR3 comprises 16 residues. The V gene end was trimmed by 0 bases and the J gene end by 5 bases; junction bases not matched to a gene: 5. The CDR3 loop reads CASSQDSTGGYQPQHF. Here the CDR3 DNA reads TGCGCCAGCAGCCAAGACTCAACAGGGGGCTATCAGCCCCAGCATTTT.

The CDR3 nucleotides read TGTGCCAGCAGCCCCTCGGGAGCCGCCGGGGGAGAGACCCAGTACTTC. This codes for CASSPSGAAGGETQYF. The chain joins TRBV3-1 (or the pseudogene TRBV3-2) to TRBJ2-5, with D possibly matching TRBD2 (6 bases). CDR1 and CDR2 from the germline V gene are LGHDT and YNNKEL (reference sequence). The V gene lost 4 bases and the J gene lost 4 bases, with 19 bases spanning the gap. The CDR3 contains 16 residues.

This clone turned up a few times. This chain joins TRBV18 and TRBJ1-2, with 7 bases matching TRBD1. From germline, CDR1 is KGHSH and CDR2 LQKENI. The CDR3 has 14 amino acids. Losses at the gene ends were 3 bases for V and 6 bases for J; bases not matched to a gene: 7. This CDR3 reads CASSPGQFGDGYTF. The CDR3 nucleotides are TGTGCCAGCTCACCGGGACAGTTCGGGGATGGCTACACCTTC.

V and J are TRBV6-5 and TRBJ2-3, with 9 nucleotides matching TRBD2. The junction had 3 bases not matched to a gene; V was cut back by 6 bases and J by 2 bases. The germline V gene has CDR1 MNHEY and CDR2 SVGAGI. This CDR3 region has 14 residues. The CDR3 spells CASSQGLATDTQYF. In nucleotides, the CDR3 is TGTGCCAGCAGCCAGGGACTAGCCACAGATACGCAGTATTTT.

This clone was picked up one time. The rearrangement uses TRBV5-4 and TRBJ1-4, with 9 bases aligning to TRBD1. The junction had 4 bases not matched to a gene; V was cut back by 4 bases and J by 6 bases. The CDR3 extends over 14 amino acids. Germline V gene lookup returns CDR1 SGHNT and CDR2 YYREEE (reference sequence). The DNA for the CDR3 is TGTGCCAGCAGCAGGGACAGGGTAGATGAAAAACTGTTTTTT. This sequence encodes CASSRDRVDEKLFF.

The CDR3 loop is CASSPGTGVNSEQFF. In nucleotides, the CDR3 is TGCGCCAGCAGCCCGGGGACAGGGGTAAATAGTGAGCAGTTCTTC. The chain carries TRBV5-1 and TRBJ2-1, with 10 bases fitting TRBD1. CDR1 is SGHRS, CDR2 YFSETQ, per germline. The CDR3 consists of 15 residues. V dropped 4 bases and J dropped 9; count of bases not matched to a gene: 10.

The chain is built from TRBV5-6 and TRBJ2-1, with 7 bases identical to TRBD1. V lost 6 bases and J lost 0; bases outside the gene matches: 9. Looked up from germline, CDR1 is SGHDT and CDR2 is YYEEEE. CDR3 size: 16 residues. The CDR3 DNA follows: TGTGCCAGCACTATTTTCGGGACAGCCTCCTACAATGAGCAGTTCTTC. This encodes CASTIFGTASYNEQFF.

The chain recombines TRBV24-1 with TRBJ2-5; no firm D call. V was shortened by 2 bases and J by 3 bases, with 6 bases between the two germline ends. The germline CDR1 and CDR2 sequences are KGHDR and SFDVKD. The CDR3 is 13 residues long. CDR3 residues: CATSDSPEETQYF. Here the CDR3 DNA reads TGTGCCACCAGTGATTCTCCAGAAGAGACCCAGTACTTC.

The chain combines TRBV7-2 with TRBJ1-2; tentatively, D is TRBD1 (6 bases). The V end lost 5 bases, the J end lost 8 bases, and 15 bases lay between the germline ends. Germline V lookup: CDR1 SGHTA, CDR2 FQGNSA. The CDR3 runs to 13 residues. CDR3: CASSQYTGSGYTF. Here the CDR3 DNA reads TGTGCCAGCAGCCAGTATACAGGGAGCGGCTACACCTTC.

The CDR3 coding sequence is TGTGCCATCAGTGACGAGAGCGGGGGGGCGGCGAATACGCAGTATTTT. Amino acids: CAISDESGGAANTQYF. The J gene is TRBJ2-3, the V gene TRBV10-3, with TRBD2 matching over 10 bases. In germline, CDR1 is ENHRY, CDR2 SYGVKD. The CDR3 length is 16 residues. V lost 3 bases, J lost 7 bases, and 10 bases stayed unmatched.

The chain couples TRBV5-1 to TRBJ2-2, with unresolved D. This CDR3 comprises 14 residues. Germline CDR1 and CDR2: SGHRS and YFSETQ. V was clipped by 0 bases and J by 6 bases, with 9 bases between them. CDR3 DNA sequence: TGCGCCAGCAGCTTGGACCCGAGTTCCGGGGAGCTGTTTTTT. Translating gives CASSLDPSSGELFF.

The chain has TRBV6-6 and TRBJ1-1; D remains unclear. The CDR3 runs to 13 residues. Looked up from germline, CDR1 is MNHNY and CDR2 is SVGAGI (reference sequence). V was cut by 4 bases and J by 1 base, with 7 bases left in between. Here the CDR3 reads CASSFNRNTEAFF. In DNA form, the CDR3 reads TGTGCCAGCAGTTTCAACAGGAACACTGAAGCTTTCTTT.

The CDR3 region is CASSLTGKAYEQYV. The CDR3 coding sequence is TGTGCCAGCAGTTTAACAGGTAAAGCCTACGAGCAGTACGTC. The V gene is TRBV7-2, the J gene TRBJ2-7; TRBD1 might be the D (5 bases). With 6 bases removed from V and 2 bases from J, the gap between germline ends came to 14 bases. This CDR3 has 14 residues. CDR1 and CDR2 (germline): SGHTA, FQGNSA.